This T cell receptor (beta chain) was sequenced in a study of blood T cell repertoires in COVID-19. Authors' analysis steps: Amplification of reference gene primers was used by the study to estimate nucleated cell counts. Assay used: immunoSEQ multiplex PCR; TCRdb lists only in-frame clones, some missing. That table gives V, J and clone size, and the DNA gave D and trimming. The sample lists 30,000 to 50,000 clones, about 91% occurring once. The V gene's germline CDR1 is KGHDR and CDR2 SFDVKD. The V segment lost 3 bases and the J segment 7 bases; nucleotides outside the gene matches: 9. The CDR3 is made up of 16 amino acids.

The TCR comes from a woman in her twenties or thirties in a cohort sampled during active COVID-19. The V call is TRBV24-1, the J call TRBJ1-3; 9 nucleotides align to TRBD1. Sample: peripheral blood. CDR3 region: CATSDGGTGSSNTIYF. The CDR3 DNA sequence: TGTGCCACCAGTGATGGGGGGACAGGGTCAAGCAACACCATATATTTT.